The rows below give T cell receptor beta chains drawn from one sample of a study of blood T cell repertoires in COVID-19. Profiled with immunoSEQ multiplex PCR; TCRdb holds only in-frame clones, not every one. The repertoire includes about 58,000 clones, 75% to 90% of them detected once, and 7.5% to 9.5% sits in the top ten. The source material was peripheral blood. Every receptor here comes from a woman between 65 and 79 years old with active COVID-19. CDR3s leave out the opening cysteine and the closing phenylalanine or tryptophan. Fields, in order: clone size, J gene, V gene, CDR3 protein. Size values are once, few and many counts, or a class for expanded clones, and some rows have none.

>NA|TRBJ2-5|TRBV27
ASRSSGPTRTQY
>NA|TRBJ1-5|TRBV7-2
ASSIQTGYQPQH
>NA|TRBJ2-4|TRBV27
ASSIRGGGGKNIQY
>NA|TRBJ2-3|TRBV7-9
ASSSTSASTDTQY
>once|TRBJ1-4|TRBV19
ASSPRTVGNEKLF
>NA|TRBJ1-6|TRBV11-3
ASSSGQENSPLH
>NA|TRBJ2-5|TRBV9
ASSVEDRYQETQY
>NA|TRBJ2-7|TRBV28
ASSYSYEQY
>NA|TRBJ2-5|TRBV2
ASTQRAGLGETQY
>NA|TRBJ2-1|TRBV7-9
ASSPTRERNEQF
>NA|TRBJ2-5|TRBV5-1
ASSLWRGQQETQY
>NA|TRBJ1-1|TRBV28
ASSSQGFNTEAF
>NA|TRBJ2-7|TRBV28
ASSFRDFGSYEQY
>NA|TRBJ2-1|TRBV11-3
ASSLGGAEGNEQF
>NA|TRBJ2-7|TRBV29-1
SVGPSYEQY
>NA|TRBJ1-3|TRBV6-5
ASSLQGAEGNTIY
>NA|TRBJ2-2|TRBV2
ASKASGSPNTGELF
>NA|TRBJ1-1|TRBV5-1
ASSPRGTGSEAF
>NA|TRBJ1-6|TRBV14
ASSQLETGIYYNSPLH
>once|TRBJ2-7|TRBV14
ASSPLAGVHEQY
>NA|TRBJ1-1|TRBV10-3
AISEGRTGGTEAF
>NA|TRBJ1-1|TRBV3-1/TRBV3-2
ASSQDLWNTEAF
>NA|TRBJ2-1|TRBV12-5
ASGHRGLAGGSFLKEQF
>NA|TRBJ2-1|TRBV6-5
ASSYSISKGNEQF
>NA|TRBJ2-1|TRBV5-1
ASSFGDTQGEQF
>NA|TRBJ2-7|TRBV27
ASRKQGAKGEQY
>NA|TRBJ1-1|TRBV27
ATTRQGPVGNTEAF
>few|TRBJ1-2|TRBV5-4
ASSREGARANYGYT
>NA|TRBJ1-2|TRBV19
ASSLDTNYGYT
>once|TRBJ2-3|TRBV4-2
ASSQGQGVTDTQY
>NA|TRBJ2-3|TRBV11-2
ASKTGGGTDTQY
>NA|TRBJ2-5|TRBV10-1
ASSVKVRDRGEETQY
>NA|TRBJ1-2|TRBV10-3
AITQDSYGYT
>few|TRBJ2-3|TRBV19
ASTSSSGAADTQY
>NA|TRBJ2-5|TRBV2
ASSLYHQGETQY
>NA|TRBJ2-1|TRBV10-1
ASSAGTENNEQF
>NA|TRBJ2-3|TRBV2
ASSDTSGTGKWTNTDTQY
>NA|TRBJ2-1|TRBV28
ASSLREQF
>NA|TRBJ1-3|TRBV3-1/TRBV3-2
ASSQKGMGGNTIY
>NA|TRBJ1-1|TRBV14
ASSQDRNTEAF
>NA|TRBJ2-1|TRBV7-7
ASSVGLAGDEQF
>NA|TRBJ1-2|TRBV3-1/TRBV3-2
ASSQAYRERSYGYT
>NA|TRBJ2-1|TRBV6-5
ASSRTASSYNEQF
>few|TRBJ1-1|TRBV10-1
ASSGYRDDTEAF
>NA|TRBJ1-2|TRBV5-1
ASSPHRDNYGYT
>NA|TRBJ2-1|TRBV15
ATSRDDGLAGVGYNEQF
>once|TRBJ1-2|TRBV6-2/TRBV6-3
ASSPTENYGYT
>NA|TRBJ2-7|TRBV18
ASSRTGDDEQY
>NA|TRBJ2-7|TRBV6-2/TRBV6-3
ASSLAGADSYEQY
>NA|TRBJ2-3|TRBV19
ASSTSAADTQY